These T cell receptor beta chains were read from a single sample in a study of metastatic and nonmetastatic thyroid tumors. TCRdb re-analyzed the PCR reads using MiXCR. Of about 39,000 clones listed, 15% to 20% were seen once; the top ten hold about 13%. Input material: tumor tissue. These TCRs come from a female donor with papillary thyroid cancer or a benign thyroid nodule (not recorded which). Some clones in this sample may be carry-over from other donors' samples. Each CDR3 is given with its conserved first and last residue. D genes are given only for firm matches. Size tells how often a clone was seen (once, few, many) or the class of an expanded clone, and some rows leave it out.

v_gene	abundance	d_gene	j_gene	CDR3nt	CDR3aa
TRBV5-6	many	-	TRBJ2-7	TGTGCCAGCAGCTACCTTCAGCGGGCGACCTACGAGCAGTACTTC	CASSYLQRATYEQYF
TRBV2	-	-	TRBJ2-1	TGTGCCAGCAGTGCCATTGTACAGGCGGACAATGAGCAGTTCTTC	CASSAIVQADNEQFF
TRBV6-2/TRBV6-3	-	-	TRBJ2-7	TGTGCCAGCAGTTTCTCCACTAGCCCCGAGCAGTACTTC	CASSFSTSPEQYF
TRBV4-1	few	-	TRBJ1-1	TGCGCCAGCAGCCATGGGGAGAACACTGAAGCTTTCTTT	CASSHGENTEAFF
TRBV19	-	-	TRBJ2-4	TGTGCCAGTAGTATGATGGCAGGTAAAAACATTCAGTACTTC	CASSMMAGKNIQYF
TRBV6-1	many	-	TRBJ2-2	TGTGCCAGCAGTGTGCGCAGGATAAACACCGGGGAGCTGTTTTTT	CASSVRRINTGELFF
TRBV10-1	few	-	TRBJ2-1	TGCGCCAGCAGTGAATTAGCGACCTCCTACAATGAGCAGTTCTTC	CASSELATSYNEQFF
TRBV25-1	-	TRBD2	TRBJ2-7	TGTGCCAGCAGTCCCAGAAATATAGCGGGAGGGCCATGGGGCTCCTACGAGCAGTACTTC	CASSPRNIAGGPWGSYEQYF
TRBV12-3/TRBV12-4	few	TRBD1	TRBJ2-7	TGTGCCAGCATTTTAGCGCAGGGGGCGGGCTATCAGTACTTC	CASILAQGAGYQYF
TRBV7-3	many	TRBD2	TRBJ2-1	TGTGCCAGCAGCGAAGGACTAGCGGGAGGGGTGGAAAATGAGCAGTTCTTC	CASSEGLAGGVENEQFF
TRBV7-3	many	-	TRBJ2-3	TGTGCCAGCAGCTTAACTATTGGAGGAGATACGCAGTATTTT	CASSLTIGGDTQYF
TRBV4-1	-	-	TRBJ2-1	TGCGCCAGCAGCCAAGAACCAGTGGGGGCGCCCCCCTACAATGAGCAGCTCTTC	CASSQEPVGAPPYNEQLF
TRBV11-1	-	-	TRBJ2-1	TGTGCCAGCAGCTCGGTAGTATACAATGAGCAGTTCTTC	CASSSVVYNEQFF
TRBV7-2	many	-	TRBJ2-1	TGTGCCAGCAGCTTATGGGGCGGTGAAGTTTCCTACAATGAGCAGTTCTTC	CASSLWGGEVSYNEQFF
TRBV12-3/TRBV12-4	large	-	TRBJ2-1	TGTGCCAGCAGTTTACAGGGAAAAGGAGGGGAGCAGTTCTTC	CASSLQGKGGEQFF
TRBV6-1	few	-	TRBJ1-2	TGTGCCAGCAGTGGTACAGGTGCTGGCTACACCTTC	CASSGTGAGYTF
TRBV2	-	-	TRBJ2-7	TGTGCCAGCAAAGATGGGCTACGACAGGCGACGTACGATCAGTACTTC	CASKDGLRQATYDQYF
TRBV10-2	many	-	TRBJ1-5	TGCGCCAGCAGTGGAGGGACCAATCAGCCCCAGCATTTT	CASSGGTNQPQHF
TRBV4-3	many	-	TRBJ2-7	TGCGCCAGCAGCCAAGATTTGGTTACCTACGAGCAGTACTTC	CASSQDLVTYEQYF
TRBV12-3/TRBV12-4	many	-	TRBJ1-2	TGTGCCAGCAGTCCGTCAAGGTTCTTTTCTAACTATGGCTACACCTTC	CASSPSRFFSNYGYTF
TRBV6-1	few	-	TRBJ2-7	TGTGCCAGCAGCACGGGGCAGGCTCGTCCGAGGTCCTACGAGAAGTACTTC	CASSTGQARPRSYEKYF
TRBV18	many	TRBD1	TRBJ1-2	TGTGCCAGCTCACCCCAGGGGGTGAGGTATGGCTACACCTTC	CASSPQGVRYGYTF
TRBV7-3	-	TRBD2	TRBJ2-5	TGTGCCAGCAGTATTAACCTTGGTAGCGGGATAAATGGCCGGGAGACCCAGTACTTC	CASSINLGSGINGRETQYF
TRBV15	few	-	TRBJ2-7	TGTGCCACCAGCAGAGATCGGGGCCACGAGCAGTACTTC	CATSRDRGHEQYF
TRBV6-7	few	-	TRBJ2-2	TGTGCCAGCTCTCCGTGGCCGACGAACACCGGGGAGCTGTTTTTT	CASSPWPTNTGELFF
TRBV5-1	many	-	TRBJ1-1	TGCGCCAGCAGGGTGGGTCATAGTGGAGGGAACACTGAAGCTTTCTTT	CASRVGHSGGNTEAFF
TRBV28	few	TRBD2	TRBJ2-1	TGTGCCAGCACCCCCCGGGAGGCGAATGAGCAGTTCTTC	CASTPREANEQFF
TRBV19	-	-	TRBJ2-6	TGTGCCAGTAGCGTGGTTAGCTCTGGGACCAACGTACTGACTTTC	CASSVVSSGTNVLTF
TRBV14	many	-	TRBJ1-2	TGTGCCAGCAGCCAAGGCTATAACTATGGCTACACCTTC	CASSQGYNYGYTF
TRBV20-1	many	-	TRBJ2-1	TGCAGTGCTAGAGATTTCAGGGTTTTTAATGCCGATGAGCAGTTCTTC	CSARDFRVFNADEQFF
TRBV27	many	-	TRBJ1-2	TGTGCCAGCAGTTTGTGGGGGCAAAATCCACTAAGTGGCTACACCTTC	CASSLWGQNPLSGYTF
TRBV9	many	TRBD2	TRBJ2-2	TGTGCCAGCAGCGCCAGAGCTAGCGGGAGTGCCACCGGGGAGCTGTTTTTT	CASSARASGSATGELFF
TRBV5-1	many	-	TRBJ1-6	TGCGCCAGCAGCTTGGGAAGGGGCCGCGTCAATTCACCCCTCCACTTT	CASSLGRGRVNSPLHF
TRBV5-1	-	TRBD1	TRBJ2-2	TGTGCCAGCAGCTTGGGACAGGGGGCCGGGCAGCTGTTTTTT	CASSLGQGAGQLFF
TRBV20-1	-	-	TRBJ1-5	TGCAGTGCCAGCGACGGCAGCAATCAGCCCCAGCATTTT	CSASDGSNQPQHF
TRBV19	-	TRBD2	TRBJ2-7	TGTGCCAGTAGTAAGGGACTAGATGGAGAGCAGTACTTC	CASSKGLDGEQYF
TRBV7-6	-	TRBD1	TRBJ1-6	TGTGCCAGCAGTGCAGTGGGGGGTCAGGGGGCGCGAGATTCACCCCTCCACTTT	CASSAVGGQGARDSPLHF
TRBV7-9	many	TRBD2	TRBJ2-2	TGTGCCAGCAGTACTAGCGGACGACTCTCCGGGGAGCTGTTTTTT	CASSTSGRLSGELFF
TRBV7-2	many	TRBD2	TRBJ2-7	TGTGCCAGCAGCTTAGCCTCGACTAGCGGGCTCTACGAGCAGTACTTC	CASSLASTSGLYEQYF
TRBV7-6	many	-	TRBJ1-2	TGTGCCAGCAGCTTAGAGACAGTAGGCTATGGCTACACCTTC	CASSLETVGYGYTF
TRBV9	many	-	TRBJ2-2	TGTGCCAGCAGCCAGGGGTCGAGCACCGGGGAGCTGTTTTTT	CASSQGSSTGELFF
TRBV4-2	-	-	TRBJ1-2	TGTGCCAGCAGCCAAGATCCGCTGTACGGCTACACCTTC	CASSQDPLYGYTF
TRBV6-1	medium-sized	TRBD1	TRBJ1-5	TGTGCCAGCACTCCAATTGGGGCAGGGGGGAATCAGCCCCAGCATTTT	CASTPIGAGGNQPQHF
TRBV5-1	-	-	TRBJ2-7	TGCGCCAGCAGCTCTTGCGTTTCGTGGACAGAGCTCTACGAGCAGTACTTC	CASSSCVSWTELYEQYF
TRBV11-2	many	TRBD1	TRBJ1-1	TGTGCCAGCAGAAGGAGGAGGGGGCAAGGGAACACTGAAGCTTTCTTT	CASRRRRGQGNTEAFF
TRBV6-2/TRBV6-3	many	TRBD1	TRBJ1-1	TGTGCCAGCAGACCCAACCAGGGGGGCCGGGGTGCGAACACTGAAGCTTTCTTT	CASRPNQGGRGANTEAFF
TRBV20-1	-	-	TRBJ1-2	TGCAGTGCTATAGACCCCCGGGACTCCGATTGCTACACCTTC	CSAIDPRDSDCYTF
TRBV5-6	-	TRBD2	TRBJ2-4	TGTGCCAGCAGCGGTGGGACTAGCGGGAGTCTAGCCAAAAACATTCAGTACTTC	CASSGGTSGSLAKNIQYF